The 16 T cell receptor beta chains below were found in one sample sequenced in a study of OX40 agonist ivuxolimab in advanced cancers. TCRdb's table, derived via immunoSEQ multiplex PCR, lists solely in-frame clones and lacks some. The sample has some 42,000 clones, 85% to 90% seen once. The specimen was CD4+ or CD8+ T cells sorted from blood, collected in a trial of the OX40 agonist ivuxolimab. All receptors come from an adult with an advanced solid tumor such as melanoma, head and neck, liver or kidney cancer.

V is TRBV5-4 and J is TRBJ1-2; TRBD1 aligns across 9 bases. V lost 4 bases, J lost 8 bases, and 9 bases stayed unmatched. The CDR3 consists of 14 residues. Looked up from germline, CDR1 is SGHNT and CDR2 is YYREEE (reference sequence). The CDR3 DNA reads as TGTGCCAGCAGCCCCCAGGACAGGGGCGGAGGCTACACCTTC. This translates into CASSPQDRGGGYTF.

The chain uses TRBV13 and TRBJ1-2; D remains unclear. Germline values: CDR1 PRHDT, CDR2 FYEKMQ (reference sequence). The CDR3 has 16 amino acids. V dropped 4 bases and J dropped 0 bases, with 15 bases sitting between them. The CDR3 DNA reads TGTGCCAGCAGCTCTCTCCAGGAAGCCTCTAACTATGGCTACACCTTC. Encoded protein: CASSSLQEASNYGYTF.

The chain employs TRBV10-3 and TRBJ1-3, with unresolved D. Germline assignment: CDR1 ENHRY and CDR2 SYGVKD. There are 14 residues in the CDR3. V lost 2 bases and J 4 bases, leaving 9 bases between the germline ends. CDR3 sequence (DNA): TGTGCCATCAGTGAGCACACTTCGGGAAACACCATATATTTT. It translates to CAISEHTSGNTIYF.

This chain uses TRBV5-1 with TRBJ2-1, with a weak D call TRBD1 (6 bases). Trimming removed 5 bases from V and 0 bases from J, with 12 bases in between. This CDR3 is 15 amino acids long. Germline CDR1 reads SGHRS; CDR2 reads YFSETQ. The CDR3 protein is CASRGQGSSYNEQFF. CDR3 coding DNA: TGCGCCAGCAGGGGGCAGGGGAGCTCCTACAATGAGCAGTTCTTC. The full variable domain, its missing parts supplied by reference TRBV5-1 and TRBJ2-1, is KAGVTQTPRYLIKTRGQQVTLSCSPISGHRSVSWYQQTPGQGLQFLFEYFSETQRNKGNFPGRFSGRQFSNSRSEMNVSTLELGDSALYLCASRGQGSSYNEQFFGPGTRLTVL.

The gene calls are TRBV6-4 and TRBJ1-4; no clear D. In germline, CDR1 is MRHNA, CDR2 SNTAGT. Trimming took off 3 bases at V and 0 bases at J, with 5 bases between the two ends. The CDR3 extends over 14 amino acids. CDR3 loop: CASSERATNEKLFF. In nucleotides, the CDR3 is TGTGCCAGCAGTGAACGAGCAACTAATGAAAAACTGTTTTTT.

The table lists this clone with a count of one. The chain couples TRBV11-2 to TRBJ2-3, with 8 nucleotides matching TRBD2. This CDR3 comprises 16 residues. The trim removed 0 bases at V and 8 bases at J, leaving 10 bases unmatched. CDR1 SGHAT and CDR2 FQNNGV come from the germline V gene. DNA of the CDR3: TGTGCCAGCAGCTTAGACGGAGCGGGAGTACCCCGTACGCAGTATTTT. This sequence encodes CASSLDGAGVPRTQYF.

This sequence joins TRBV6-6 and TRBJ2-1; unclear D gene. The length of the CDR3 is 11 residues. Germline V lookup: CDR1 MNHNY, CDR2 SVGAGI (reference sequence). V was pared by 6 bases and J by 5 bases, with 5 bases between. CDR3 in amino acids: CASSPNNEQFF. Here the CDR3 DNA reads TGTGCCAGCAGCCCTAACAATGAGCAGTTCTTC.

The gene calls are TRBV4-1 and TRBJ1-5; no reliable D call. Germline CDR1 and CDR2: MGHRA and YSYEKL. Trimming pared 3 bases from V and 3 bases from J, leaving 12 bases between. This CDR3 has 15 residues. CDR3 region: CASSHSGLNNQPQHF. For the CDR3, the DNA is TGCGCCAGCAGCCACTCCGGACTTAACAATCAGCCCCAGCATTTT.

This clone occurred a few times. V and J are TRBV29-1 and TRBJ2-7; perhaps TRBD1 as D (5 bases). In germline, CDR1 is SQVTM, CDR2 ANQGSEA. V was clipped by 1 base and J by 6 bases, with 13 bases between them. CDR3 length equals 13 residues. CDR3 bases: TGCAGCGTTGAAGGGTCTTCTGGGGCCGAGCAGTACTTC. It is translated as CSVEGSSGAEQYF.

The V call is TRBV5-1, the J call TRBJ2-1; TRBD2 agrees at 7 bases. The germline V gene has CDR1 SGHRS and CDR2 YFSETQ. Trimming cost V 4 bases and J 10 bases; bases outside gene matches: 5. The CDR3 runs 12 residues. The DNA for the CDR3 is TGCGCCAGCAGCCCGCAGGGAGGGGAGCAGTTCTTC. It translates to CASSPQGGEQFF.

The genes are TRBV7-8 and TRBJ2-3; D gene uncertain. The CDR3 has 18 amino acids. Per the germline V gene, CDR1 is SGHVS and CDR2 is FQNEAQ. Between the trimmed V and J ends, which lost 1 base and 5 bases, there was a span of 22 bases. The CDR3 loop is CASSLDSDLRWKEDTQYF. The CDR3 nucleotides read TGTGCCAGCAGCTTAGACTCAGACCTCCGGTGGAAGGAAGATACGCAGTATTTT.

This chain joins TRBV7-9 and TRBJ2-5, with 7 positions matching TRBD1. The CDR3 length is 14 residues. V was clipped by 5 bases and J by 4 bases; unmatched bases: 7. The germline V gene encodes CDR1 SEHNR and CDR2 FQNEAQ (reference sequence). CDR3 region: CASSPKGAGETQYF. CDR3 sequence (DNA): TGTGCCAGCAGCCCAAAGGGGGCTGGAGAGACCCAGTACTTC.

This sequence joins TRBV6-5 and TRBJ1-1; TRBD1 aligns across 9 bases. V gave up 7 bases and J gave up 4 bases; unmatched junction bases: 4. The CDR3 is 13 residues long. Germline assignment: CDR1 MNHEY and CDR2 SVGAGI. This chain's CDR3 is CASTLTGGTEAFF. The CDR3 nucleotides are TGTGCCAGCACTCTGACAGGGGGCACTGAAGCTTTCTTT.

In its sample, this clone was seen a few times. The chain is built from TRBV6-1 and TRBJ1-5, with D possibly being TRBD1 (6 bases). CDR1 MNHNS and CDR2 SASEGT come from the germline V gene. V shed 7 bases and J shed 3 bases, with 16 bases lying between them. The CDR3 contains 15 residues. The CDR3 DNA reads as TGTGCCAGCATCCGGGACATAGGCACCAATCAGCCCCAGCATTTT. It yields the protein CASIRDIGTNQPQHF.

J is TRBJ2-3 and V is TRBV4-1; a weak D match, TRBD1 (5 bases). The CDR3 totals 16 residues. Trimming removed 1 base at V and 4 bases at J, with 15 bases between. Germline CDR1 MGHRA, CDR2 YSYEKL. The CDR3 region is CASSQATTAGADTQYF. In DNA form, the CDR3 reads TGCGCCAGCAGCCAAGCGACGACAGCTGGGGCAGATACGCAGTATTTT.

The V gene is TRBV5-6, the J gene TRBJ2-4; the D call may be TRBD1 or TRBD2 (5 bases each). CDR3 size: 13 residues. V was clipped by 4 bases and J by 5 bases, with 10 bases between them. Germline assignment: CDR1 SGHDT and CDR2 YYEEEE. The CDR3 nucleotides are TGTGCCAGCAGCCCCGGGGCCGAAAACATTCAGTACTTC. Amino acids: CASSPGAENIQYF.